The source of this T cell receptor beta chain is a study of radiation and T cells in renal cell carcinoma. CDR3 length equals 13 residues. The germline gives CDR1 MNHNS, CDR2 SASEGT. The V end was cut by 4 bases, the J end by 6 bases, with 12 bases between. TCRdb's copy holds only in-frame clones and misses some; the assay was immunoSEQ multiplex PCR. The table has approximately 150,000 clones, 75% to 90% seen once. Time point specified: blood 4 weeks post-SBRT, at nephrectomy. As for treatment: 15 Gy SBRT to primary tumor, nephrectomy 4 weeks later. Blood was sampled at baseline, 2 weeks and 4 weeks after SBRT.

This receptor was identified in a woman in her fifties or sixties with renal cell carcinoma. This specimen was blood, taken from a patient whose treatment included radiotherapy and nephrectomy. The chain couples TRBV6-1 to TRBJ1-2; tentative D call: TRBD1 (6 bases). CDR3 bases: TGTGCCAGCAGTGCACAGGGAGGAGATGGCTACACCTTC. It encodes CASSAQGGDGYTF.